This T cell receptor beta chain was identified in a study of T cells in Graves' hyperthyroidism and ophthalmopathy. Turning to the study itself: Once the initial diagnosis was made, peripheral blood was obtained before any treatment.

Those with hyperthyroidism were 18 to 65 years old, newly diagnosed, and ill for under 2 months. It was RNA transcripts that yielded the amplified TCR beta CDR3 regions. In the first-round RT-PCR of the TCR CDR3, the HTBI primer set was used. MiXCR was run by TCRdb on the multiplex PCR reads, yielding one entry per CDR3 protein. Of some 800,000 distinct CDR3 sequences in the sample, roughly 40% were seen once. The clonotype was recovered from a young man with Graves' hyperthyroidism. Sequenced input: blood.

CDR3 nucleotide sequence: TGCGCCAGCAATAGTGGGACCGGCTCCTACGAGCAGTACTTC. This translates into CASNSGTGSYEQYF. This chain uses TRBV5-1 with TRBJ2-7; D could derive from TRBD1 or TRBD2 (5 bases each). Trimming took off 6 bases at V and 0 bases at J, with 13 bases between the two ends. The V gene's germline CDR1 is SGHRS and CDR2 YFSETQ. The CDR3 has 14 amino acids.